One T cell receptor (beta chain) is described in this entry. Which antigen it targets is not known. Per-base quality was not reported, and no clone a single base away is much larger than it. This sample is part of a study of OX40 agonist ivuxolimab in advanced cancers. About the investigation overall: The costimulatory receptor OX40 (CD134) was targeted by ivuxolimab, a fully human IgG2 agonistic monoclonal antibody. The dose-escalation cohort was roughly 87% male with a mean age of about 60 years, ranging from roughly 20 to 80. Intravenous ivuxolimab was administered to patients every 2 weeks at six dose levels: 0.01, 0.1, 0.3, 1.5, 3 and 10 mg/kg. Peripheral TCRbeta sequencing was intended to test whether TCR sequence diversity was altered and clonal T-cell expansion was caused by ivuxolimab. Partial responses occurred in three dose-escalation patients, of whom one had hepatocellular carcinoma and two had cutaneous melanoma. Among the roughly 52 dose-escalation patients, approximately 20 had hepatocellular carcinoma, approximately 15 melanoma, 9 renal cell carcinoma and 9 head and neck cancer. The monotherapy dose-escalation portion (N of about 57 patients) of the phase I ivuxolimab trial is reported in the paper. Patients were allowed to have had prior anti-PD-1, anti-PD-L1 or anti-CTLA-4 therapy, and approximately 40% of the dose-escalation patients had previously received checkpoint inhibitors. Study-level results and caveats: At doses of 0.1 to 3.0 mg/kg, clonal expansion of both CD4+ and CD8+ T cells in blood was seen between baseline and week 6. In partial responders in the 0.1-3.0 mg/kg groups, normalized peripheral clonal expansion was found to be among the lowest, especially among CD8+ T cells. Low levels of normalized T-cell clonal expansion were also seen in some patients who did not respond. The antigen specificity of the clonally expanded peripheral T cells was not determined. On average, CD8+ T cells showed more expanded clones than CD4+ T cells after ivuxolimab.

The cysteine opens and the phenylalanine closes a CDR3 of 16 amino acids. Only the CDR3 DNA is retained, 48 bases long and in frame from the first base. From the germline V gene (reference sequence), CDR1 is SGHKS and CDR2 is YYEKEE. At the junction V is shortened by 0 bases and J by 1 base; bases outside the gene matches: 6. The trial excluded patients who had a history of autoimmune disease or who were on systemic immunosuppression. Peripheral blood for TCR sequencing was collected from all dose cohorts at baseline, on cycle 4 day 1, and on cycle 7 day 1. The samples were taken from a phase I, first-in-human, multicenter, open-label dose-escalation trial of ivuxolimab. The trial enrolled adults with locally advanced or metastatic head and neck squamous cell, hepatocellular, melanoma or renal cell carcinoma. CD4+ and CD8+ T cells were sorted separately from peripheral blood before TCR sequencing.

To sequence the TCRbeta CDR3 region, genomic DNA was isolated from the sorted cells. TCRbeta CDR3 regions were sequenced using the immunoSEQ Assay. The table comes from immuneACCESS by way of TCRdb, which keeps in-frame sequences with V and J called. Part of the clones is missing from these tables; in studies checked, under half for an unresolved V gene and the rest for unknown reasons. For this sample there are tens of thousands of clones; approximately 86% appear just once. The ten top clones hold under 2.5% of the sample. This chain joins TRBV5-5 to TRBJ2-7, with TRBD2 identical over 8 junction bases. The TCR comes from an adult with an advanced solid tumor such as melanoma, head and neck, liver or kidney cancer. Sample: CD4+ or CD8+ T cells sorted from blood, taken in a trial of the OX40 agonist ivuxolimab. The encoded CDR3 is CASSLAGGRFSYEQYF. The nucleotides are TGTGCCAGCAGCTTGGCCGGCGGGAGGTTTTCCTACGAGCAGTACTTC.